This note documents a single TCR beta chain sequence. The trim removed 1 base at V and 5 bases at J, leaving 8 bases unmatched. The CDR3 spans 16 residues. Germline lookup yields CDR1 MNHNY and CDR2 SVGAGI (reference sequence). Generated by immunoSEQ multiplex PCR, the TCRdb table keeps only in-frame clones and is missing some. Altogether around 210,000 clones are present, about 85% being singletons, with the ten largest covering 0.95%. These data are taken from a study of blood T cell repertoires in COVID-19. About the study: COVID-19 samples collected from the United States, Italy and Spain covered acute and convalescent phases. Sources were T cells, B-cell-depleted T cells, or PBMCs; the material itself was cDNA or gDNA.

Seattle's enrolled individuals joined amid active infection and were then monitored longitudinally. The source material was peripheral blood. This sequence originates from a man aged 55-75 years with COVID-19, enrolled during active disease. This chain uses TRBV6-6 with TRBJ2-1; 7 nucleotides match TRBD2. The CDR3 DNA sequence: TGTGCCAGCAGTTACTTGACCGGACTAGGGGACAATGAGCAGTTCTTC. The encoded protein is CASSYLTGLGDNEQFF.